This TCR beta chain was profiled in a study of T cell responses to AZD1222 COVID-19 vaccine. The study, taken as a whole, reports: Across the whole spike, CD4 TCRs peaked at regions 160-218 and 743-854. The sample set comprised mostly white British donors with more females, and clonal diversity was possibly underestimated.

V lost 2 bases and J lost 0, with 13 bases in between. This CDR3 is built from 16 residues. The germline CDR1 and CDR2 sequences are SGDLS and YYNGEE. About this clone itself: Its target is unknown.

TCRdb's copy holds only in-frame clones and misses some; the assay was immunoSEQ multiplex PCR. Among about 97,000 clones listed, more than 75% were seen once. The material sequenced was peripheral blood, taken 28 days after the second AZD1222 dose. The sequence was collected from an adult who received the AZD1222 COVID-19 vaccine. The V and J genes are TRBV9 and TRBJ2-3; D gene unclear. The CDR3 sequence: CASSVDPHTSTDTQYF. The CDR3 nucleotides read TGTGCCAGCAGCGTTGACCCACACACAAGCACAGATACGCAGTATTTT.